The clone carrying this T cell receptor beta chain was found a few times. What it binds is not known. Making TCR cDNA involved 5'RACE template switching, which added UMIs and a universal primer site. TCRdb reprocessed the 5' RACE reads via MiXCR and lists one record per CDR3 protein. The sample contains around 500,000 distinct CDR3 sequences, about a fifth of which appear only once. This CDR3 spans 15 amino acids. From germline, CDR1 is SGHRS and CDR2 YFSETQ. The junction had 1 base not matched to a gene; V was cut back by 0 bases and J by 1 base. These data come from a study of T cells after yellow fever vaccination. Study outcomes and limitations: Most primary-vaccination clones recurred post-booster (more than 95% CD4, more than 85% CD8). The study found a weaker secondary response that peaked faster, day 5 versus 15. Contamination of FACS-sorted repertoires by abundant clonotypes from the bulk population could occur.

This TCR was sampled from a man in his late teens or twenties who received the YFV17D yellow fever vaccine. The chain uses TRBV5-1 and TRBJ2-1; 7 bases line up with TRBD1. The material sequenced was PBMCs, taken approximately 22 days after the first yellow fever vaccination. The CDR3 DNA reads TGCGCCAGCAGCTTGGGGGGACAGTCCTACAATGAGCAGTTCTTC. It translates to CASSLGGQSYNEQFF.